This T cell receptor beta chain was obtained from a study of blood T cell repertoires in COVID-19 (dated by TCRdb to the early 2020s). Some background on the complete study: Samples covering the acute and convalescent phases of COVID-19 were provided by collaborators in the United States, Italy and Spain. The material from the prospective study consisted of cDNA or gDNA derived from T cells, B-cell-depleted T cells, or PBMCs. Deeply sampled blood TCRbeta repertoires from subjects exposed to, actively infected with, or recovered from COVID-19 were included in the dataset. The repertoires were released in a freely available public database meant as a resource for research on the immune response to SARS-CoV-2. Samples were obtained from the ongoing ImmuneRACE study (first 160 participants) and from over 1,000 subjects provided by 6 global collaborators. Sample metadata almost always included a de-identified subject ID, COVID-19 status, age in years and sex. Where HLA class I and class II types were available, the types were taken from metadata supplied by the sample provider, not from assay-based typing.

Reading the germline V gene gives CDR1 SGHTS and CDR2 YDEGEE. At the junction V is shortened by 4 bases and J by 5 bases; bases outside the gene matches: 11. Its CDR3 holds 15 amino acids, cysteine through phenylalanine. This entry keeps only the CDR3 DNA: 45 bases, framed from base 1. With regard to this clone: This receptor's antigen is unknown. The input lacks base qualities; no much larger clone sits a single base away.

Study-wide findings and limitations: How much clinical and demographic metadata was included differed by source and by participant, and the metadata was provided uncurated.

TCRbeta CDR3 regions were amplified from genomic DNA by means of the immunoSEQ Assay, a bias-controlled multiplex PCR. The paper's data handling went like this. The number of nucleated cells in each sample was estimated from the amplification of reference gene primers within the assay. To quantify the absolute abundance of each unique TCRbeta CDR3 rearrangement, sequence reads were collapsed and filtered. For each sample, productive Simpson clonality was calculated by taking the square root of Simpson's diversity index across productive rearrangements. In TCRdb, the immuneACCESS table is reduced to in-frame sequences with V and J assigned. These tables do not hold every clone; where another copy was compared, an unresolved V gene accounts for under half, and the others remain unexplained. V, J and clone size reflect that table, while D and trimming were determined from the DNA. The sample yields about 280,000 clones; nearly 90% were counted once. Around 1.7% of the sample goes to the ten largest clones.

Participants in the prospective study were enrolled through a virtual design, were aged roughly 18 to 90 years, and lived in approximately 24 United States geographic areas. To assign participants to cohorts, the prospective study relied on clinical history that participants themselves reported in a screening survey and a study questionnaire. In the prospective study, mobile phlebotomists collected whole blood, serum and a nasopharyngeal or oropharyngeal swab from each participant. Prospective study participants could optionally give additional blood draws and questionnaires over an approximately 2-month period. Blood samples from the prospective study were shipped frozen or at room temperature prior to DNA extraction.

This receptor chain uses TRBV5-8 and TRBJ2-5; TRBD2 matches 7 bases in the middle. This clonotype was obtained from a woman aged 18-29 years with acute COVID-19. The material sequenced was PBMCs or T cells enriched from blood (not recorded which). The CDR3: CASSPELAGHETQYF. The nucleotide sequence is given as TGTGCCAGCAGCCCCGAGTTAGCGGGCCACGAGACCCAGTACTTC.